One and the same sample provided the 24 T cell receptor beta chains below, sequenced in a study of T cell responses to AZD1222 COVID-19 vaccine. Using immunoSEQ multiplex PCR, the repertoire was profiled, and TCRdb retains in-frame clones only, with some absent. The sample has some 150,000 clones; more than 85% are singletons. The sequencing here drew on peripheral blood, taken on day 0 of MenACWY control vaccination. Receptors were obtained from an adult in good health.

This clone was detected a few times. Other DNA sequences from this sample encode an identical CDR3 as well. This chain links TRBV7-9 with TRBJ1-6; no firm D call. The CDR3 spans 12 residues. CDR1 SEHNR and CDR2 FQNEAQ come from the germline V gene (reference sequence). V shed 1 base and J shed 9 bases, with 4 bases lying between them. This CDR3 is CASSLGSSPLHF. As DNA, the CDR3 is TGTGCCAGCAGCTTAGGCAGTTCACCCCTCCACTTT.

The chain couples TRBV6-1 to TRBJ2-7; D is perhaps TRBD1 or TRBD2 (6 bases each). Germline lookup yields CDR1 MNHNS and CDR2 SASEGT. Deletions cut 2 bases from V and 2 bases from J, with 13 bases between. This CDR3 has 15 residues. In DNA, the CDR3 is TGTGCCAGCAGTGAACTGGGGGCGGGGCCCTACGAGCAGTACTTC. Its protein is CASSELGAGPYEQYF.

The V call is TRBV5-5, the J call TRBJ1-5; a possible D gene is TRBD1 (6 bases). V was clipped by 2 bases and J by 7 bases, with 19 bases between them. This CDR3 comprises 16 residues. Germline V gene sequence: CDR1 SGHKS, CDR2 YYEKEE (reference sequence). The CDR3 is CASSFSASGVGQPQHF. As DNA, the CDR3 is TGTGCCAGCAGCTTCTCCGCGTCAGGGGTGGGACAGCCCCAGCATTTT.

V is TRBV5-1 and J is TRBJ1-6; D is uncertain. This CDR3 comprises 16 residues. CDR1 and CDR2 (germline): SGHRS, YFSETQ. V dropped 1 base and J dropped 5 bases, with 13 bases sitting between them. The CDR3, as DNA: TGCGCCAGCAGCTTGTCTTTCCGTCACCATAATTCACCCCTCCACTTT. Translated: CASSLSFRHHNSPLHF.

V and J are TRBV7-2 and TRBJ1-3; the D is unclear. Germline loops: CDR1 SGHTA, CDR2 FQGNSA. This CDR3 has 17 amino acids. The V end was cut by 6 bases, the J end by 4 bases, with 22 bases between. The CDR3 loop reads CASSSLGSLTGGNTIYF. In DNA form, the CDR3 reads TGTGCCAGCAGTTCCCTGGGCAGCCTTACCGGCGGAAACACCATATATTTT.

V and J are TRBV11-3 and TRBJ2-6; the match to TRBD1 covers 7 bases. Unmatched junction bases numbered 3, after V lost 4 bases and J lost 0 bases. This CDR3 comprises 16 residues. Germline loops: CDR1 SGHNT, CDR2 YENEEA. CDR3 in DNA: TGTGCCAGCAGCTCGACAGGGAACTCTGGGGCCAACGTCCTGACTTTC. Amino acid sequence: CASSSTGNSGANVLTF.

The chain couples TRBV28 to TRBJ1-4; D may be TRBD1 (6 bases). Germline V lookup: CDR1 MDHEN, CDR2 SYDVKM. The V end lost 5 bases, the J end lost 0 bases, and 10 bases lay between the germline ends. This CDR3 region has 15 residues. CDR3 coding DNA: TGTGCCAGCAGTCCGTGGACAGCAACTAATGAAAAACTGTTTTTT. Translated, it gives CASSPWTATNEKLFF.

This rearrangement joins TRBV3-1 (or the pseudogene TRBV3-2) to TRBJ1-2; no reliable D call. Germline-derived CDR1 and CDR2 are LGHDT and YNNKEL (reference sequence). The CDR3 totals 15 residues. Trimming pared 0 bases from V and 0 bases from J, leaving 8 bases between. CDR3 region: CASSQEYRPNYGYTF. As DNA, the CDR3 is TGTGCCAGCAGCCAAGAATACCGCCCTAACTATGGCTACACCTTC.

The V gene is TRBV7-9, the J gene TRBJ1-2; D perhaps matches TRBD1 (5 bases). Germline assignment: CDR1 SEHNR and CDR2 FQNEAQ (reference sequence). The CDR3 extends over 14 amino acids. Deletions cut 3 bases from V and 0 bases from J, with 8 bases between. CDR3 in DNA: TGTGCCAGCAGCTTGACAGTAGCTAACTATGGCTACACCTTC. Protein product: CASSLTVANYGYTF.

The chain joins TRBV2 to TRBJ2-7; a possible D gene is TRBD2 (5 bases). CDR1 SNHLY and CDR2 FYNNEI come from the germline V gene. The length of the CDR3 is 13 residues. The V end was cut by 4 bases, the J end by 3 bases, with 10 bases between. The CDR3 DNA follows: TGTGCCAGCAGTGTGTTCGAGGGCTACGAGCAGTACTTC. It codes for CASSVFEGYEQYF.

The chain is built from TRBV10-3 and TRBJ1-2, with a weak D call TRBD1 (5 bases). The CDR3 is made up of 13 amino acids. V lost 11 bases, J lost 2 bases, and 15 bases lay in between. Germline V gene sequence: CDR1 ENHRY, CDR2 SYGVKD. Written as DNA, the CDR3 is TGTGCCTCCACCCCGGGGGAAAACTATGGCTACACCTTC. As protein: CASTPGENYGYTF.

The chain links TRBV30 to TRBJ1-6; D might be TRBD1 (5 bases). Germline CDR1 reads GTSNPN; CDR2 reads SVGIG (reference sequence). The V end lost 3 bases, the J end lost 11 bases, and 20 bases lay between the germline ends. The CDR3 runs to 15 residues. The CDR3 sequence: CAWSYTRDGGAPLHF. CDR3 DNA: TGTGCCTGGAGCTATACCCGGGACGGCGGGGCACCCCTCCACTTT.

The V and J genes are TRBV4-3 and TRBJ1-2; no clear D gene. The CDR3 loop spans 16 amino acids. CDR1 and CDR2 from the germline V gene are LGHNA and YSLEER. Trimming stripped 0 bases from V and 3 bases from J, with 14 bases between. The CDR3 coding sequence is TGCGCCAGCAGCCAAGATCTGGCGGCAGGACACTATGGCTACACCTTC. It yields the protein CASSQDLAAGHYGYTF.

This chain joins TRBV7-2 and TRBJ1-1; D remains unclear. Deletions cut 1 base from V and 0 bases from J, with 9 bases between. Germline V CDR1 and CDR2: SGHTA, FQGNSA. This CDR3 comprises 15 residues. CDR3 sequence reads: CASSLEQIMNTEAFF. In DNA, the CDR3 is TGTGCCAGCAGCTTAGAGCAGATCATGAACACTGAAGCTTTCTTT.

The chain is built from TRBV27 and TRBJ2-7, with TRBD2 matching 7 bases. Germline CDR1 reads MNHEY; CDR2 reads SMNVEV (reference sequence). The CDR3 covers 12 residues. With 6 bases clipped from V and 6 bases from J, the junction kept 5 bases outside the gene matches. DNA of the CDR3: TGTGCCAGCAGACCCCCGGGGGGCGAGCAGTACTTC. This gives the protein CASRPPGGEQYF.

The V call is TRBV6-6, the J call TRBJ2-5; 8 nucleotides line up with TRBD2. The germline CDR1 and CDR2 sequences are MNHNY and SVGAGI (reference sequence). The CDR3 sequence is 16 residues long. After removal of 5 bases from V and 0 bases from J, the junction contained 8 bases not matched to a gene. The CDR3 sequence is CASSPTAGVYQETQYF. Written as DNA, the CDR3 is TGTGCCAGCAGTCCCACAGCGGGGGTGTACCAAGAGACCCAGTACTTC.

The CDR3 region is CASRRGNEQFF. The CDR3 DNA sequence: TGTGCCAGCAGGCGGGGCAATGAGCAGTTCTTC. This chain links TRBV27 with TRBJ2-1; possibly TRBD2 for D (6 bases). The V end was cut by 6 bases, the J end by 6 bases, with 6 bases between. The CDR3 has 11 residues. Germline V gene data show CDR1 as MNHEY and CDR2 as SMNVEV (reference sequence).

The chain combines TRBV7-9 with TRBJ1-1; D call uncertain. The CDR3 runs 13 residues. Trimming removed 0 bases from V and 5 bases from J, with 7 bases in between. Germline V lookup: CDR1 SEHNR, CDR2 FQNEAQ (reference sequence). CDR3 bases: TGTGCCAGCAGCTTAGCGCCCAGGACTGAAGCTTTCTTT. Protein product: CASSLAPRTEAFF.

The chain carries TRBV7-9 and TRBJ1-2; D gene unclear. V lost 1 base to trimming and J lost 1 base, with 10 bases between them. Per germline, CDR1 SEHNR and CDR2 FQNEAQ (reference sequence). The CDR3 has 15 residues. CDR3 amino acids: CASSLEQLLNYGYTF. The CDR3 coding sequence is TGTGCCAGCAGCTTAGAACAGCTACTTAACTATGGCTACACCTTC.

The chain employs TRBV5-1 and TRBJ2-3; TRBD2 is a possible D gene (5 bases). Germline CDR1 reads SGHRS; CDR2 reads YFSETQ. V lost 0 bases to trimming and J lost 1 base, with 9 bases between them. CDR3 length: 15 residues. Here the CDR3 DNA reads TGCGCCAGCAGCTTGGCCTCAGCGGGCACAGATACGCAGTATTTT. Translation: CASSLASAGTDTQYF. Supplemented by reference TRBV5-1 and TRBJ2-3, the full variable domain reads KAGVTQTPRYLIKTRGQQVTLSCSPISGHRSVSWYQQTPGQGLQFLFEYFSETQRNKGNFPGRFSGRQFSNSRSEMNVSTLELGDSALYLCASSLASAGTDTQYFGPGTRLTVL.

The table lists this clone with a count of one. The chain employs TRBV15 and TRBJ2-7; unclear D gene. The CDR3 consists of 16 residues. Deletions cut 0 bases from V and 2 bases from J, with 14 bases between. CDR1 is LNHNV and CDR2 is YYDKDF in the germline V gene (reference sequence). Here the CDR3 reads CATSRDIGRSAYEQYF. The CDR3 DNA follows: TGTGCCACCAGCAGAGATATTGGGCGCAGCGCCTACGAGCAGTACTTC.

CDR3 nucleotide sequence: TGCGCCAGCAGCTCTGACAGCATCTATGGCTACACCTTC. Translation: CASSSDSIYGYTF. The V and J genes are TRBV5-1 and TRBJ1-2; weak D call: TRBD1 (5 bases). The CDR3 totals 13 residues. V dropped 3 bases and J dropped 4 bases, with 10 bases sitting between them. Germline V lookup: CDR1 SGHRS, CDR2 YFSETQ.

The rearrangement uses TRBV12-3 or TRBV12-4 and TRBJ1-1, with D unclear. V shed 10 bases and J shed 5 bases, with 14 bases lying between them. The CDR3 totals 12 residues. The DNA of the CDR3 is TGTGCCAACCGAGGGTTAGGGACTGAAGCTTTCTTT. This codes for CANRGLGTEAFF.

The rearrangement links TRBV18 to TRBJ1-2; maybe TRBD1 (5 bases). This CDR3 has 17 amino acids. The germline V gene has CDR1 KGHSH and CDR2 LQKENI. With 3 bases removed from V and 1 base from J, the gap between germline ends came to 18 bases. DNA of the CDR3: TGTGCCAGCTCACCTCCCCCGCGGGGGACCCTTAACTATGGCTACACCTTC. This gives the protein CASSPPPRGTLNYGYTF.